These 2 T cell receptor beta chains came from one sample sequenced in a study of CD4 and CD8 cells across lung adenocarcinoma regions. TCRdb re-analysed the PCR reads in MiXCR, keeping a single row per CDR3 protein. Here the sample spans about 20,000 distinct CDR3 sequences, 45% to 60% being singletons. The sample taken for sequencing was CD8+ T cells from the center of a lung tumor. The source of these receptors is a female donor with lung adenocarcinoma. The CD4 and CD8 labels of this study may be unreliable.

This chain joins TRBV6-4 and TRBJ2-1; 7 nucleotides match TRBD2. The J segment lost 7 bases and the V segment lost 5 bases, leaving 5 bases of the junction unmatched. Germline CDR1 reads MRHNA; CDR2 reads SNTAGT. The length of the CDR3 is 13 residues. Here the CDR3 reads CASSTSGENEQFF. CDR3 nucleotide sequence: TGTGCCAGCAGTACCAGCGGGGAAAATGAGCAGTTCTTC.

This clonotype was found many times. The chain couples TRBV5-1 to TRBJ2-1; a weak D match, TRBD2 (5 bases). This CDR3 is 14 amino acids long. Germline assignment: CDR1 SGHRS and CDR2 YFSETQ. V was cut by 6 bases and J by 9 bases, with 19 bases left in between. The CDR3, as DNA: TGCGCCAGCACCCCGAGTGGGAGTAGCATTGAGCAGTTCTTC. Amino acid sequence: CASTPSGSSIEQFF. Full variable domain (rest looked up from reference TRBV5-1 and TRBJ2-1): KAGVTQTPRYLIKTRGQQVTLSCSPISGHRSVSWYQQTPGQGLQFLFEYFSETQRNKGNFPGRFSGRQFSNSRSEMNVSTLELGDSALYLCASTPSGSSIEQFFGPGTRLTVL.